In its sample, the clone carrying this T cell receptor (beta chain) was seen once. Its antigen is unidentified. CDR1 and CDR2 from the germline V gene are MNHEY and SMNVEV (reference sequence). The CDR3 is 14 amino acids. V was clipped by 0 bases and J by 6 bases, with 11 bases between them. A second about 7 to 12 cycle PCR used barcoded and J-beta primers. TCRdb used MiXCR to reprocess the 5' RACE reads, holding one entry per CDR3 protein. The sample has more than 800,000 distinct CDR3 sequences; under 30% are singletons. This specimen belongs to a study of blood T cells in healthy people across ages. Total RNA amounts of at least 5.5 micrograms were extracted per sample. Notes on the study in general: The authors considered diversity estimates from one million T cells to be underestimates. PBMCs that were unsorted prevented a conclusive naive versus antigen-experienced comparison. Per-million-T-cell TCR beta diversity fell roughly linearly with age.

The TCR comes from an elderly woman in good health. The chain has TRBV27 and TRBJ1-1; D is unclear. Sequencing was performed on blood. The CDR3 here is CASSLSQRVSEAFF. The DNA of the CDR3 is TGTGCCAGCAGTTTATCCCAAAGGGTATCTGAAGCTTTCTTT.